This record looks at one T cell receptor (beta chain) sequence and its context. No antigen is known for it. These data originate in a study of CD4 T cells in relation to SARS-CoV-2 and coronaviruses. Study-level background: TCR beta CDR3s were sequenced after 10-day antigen culture of PBMCs. Patient ages ranged from roughly 20 to 72, median 38.

Germline-derived CDR1 and CDR2 are SGHTA and FQGTGA. V trimming: 4 bases; J trimming: 3 bases; junction bases outside the gene matches: 7. This CDR3 region has 15 residues. Profiled with immunoSEQ multiplex PCR; TCRdb holds only in-frame clones, not every one. The table records fewer than 45,000 clones, roughly 84% of them present only once. Material: naive CD4+ T cells from PBMCs, cultured in vitro. Documented subset: naive CD4+ T cells isolated by negative enrichment. The rearrangement joins TRBV7-3 to TRBJ2-3; 7 nucleotides line up with TRBD2. The clonotype comes from an adult with COVID-19. CDR3 amino acids: CASSSVGGETDTQYF. DNA of the CDR3: TGTGCCAGCAGCTCGGTGGGAGGGGAAACAGATACGCAGTATTTT.